This record looks at one T cell receptor beta chain sequence and its context. This specimen belongs to a study of blood T cell repertoires in COVID-19. Turning to the study itself: The United States, Italy and Spain provided the acute and convalescent COVID-19 samples. PBMCs, B-cell-depleted T cells, or T cells were the source of the cDNA or gDNA that made up the material.

The repertoire was sequenced with immunoSEQ multiplex PCR; TCRdb's copy has only in-frame clones and lacks some. The sample carries roughly 300,000 clones, just over 90% recorded once. Germline CDR1 and CDR2: SGHKS and YYEKEE (reference sequence). Losses at the gene ends were 0 bases for V and 9 bases for J; bases not matched to a gene: 3. The CDR3 sequence is 13 residues long. Patients at the Seattle site were enrolled during active infection and followed longitudinally. The sample taken for sequencing was peripheral blood. V is TRBV5-5 and J is TRBJ1-5; 7 bases are a match to TRBD1. The TCR comes from a young woman with COVID-19, enrolled during active disease. In DNA form, the CDR3 reads TGTGCCAGCAGCTTGGAAGGGGGCCGGCCCCAGCATTTT. This codes for CASSLEGGRPQHF. The complete variable domain, with remaining parts taken from reference TRBV5-5 and TRBJ1-5, reads DAGVTQSPTHLIKTRGQQVTLRCSPISGHKSVSWYQQVLGQGPQFIFQYYEKEERGRGNFPDRFSARQFPNYSSELNVNALLLGDSALYLCASSLEGGRPQHFGDGTRLSIL.